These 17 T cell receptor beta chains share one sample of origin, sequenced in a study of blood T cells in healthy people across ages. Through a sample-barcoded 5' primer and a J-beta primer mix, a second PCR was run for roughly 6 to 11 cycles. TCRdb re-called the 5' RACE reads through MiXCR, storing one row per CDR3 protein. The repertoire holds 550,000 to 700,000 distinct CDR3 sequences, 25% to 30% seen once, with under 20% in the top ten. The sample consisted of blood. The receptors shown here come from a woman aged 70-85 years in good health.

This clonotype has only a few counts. The CDR3: CASSLAVIESETQYF. CDR3 nucleotides: TGTGCCAGCAGCTTAGCAGTTATTGAGTCGGAGACCCAGTACTTC. V is TRBV11-2 and J is TRBJ2-5; D gene unclear. This CDR3 is built from 15 residues. CDR1 is SGHAT and CDR2 is FQNNGV in the germline V gene. Trimming cost V 1 base and J 5 bases, with 14 bases left between them.

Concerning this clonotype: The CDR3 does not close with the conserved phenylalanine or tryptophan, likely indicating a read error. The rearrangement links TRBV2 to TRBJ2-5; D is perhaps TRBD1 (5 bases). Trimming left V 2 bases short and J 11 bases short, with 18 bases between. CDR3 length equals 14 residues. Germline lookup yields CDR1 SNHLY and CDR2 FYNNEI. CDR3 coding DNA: TGTGCCAGCAGTGAAAACTTTTCCAGGGCCCAGCAGTACTGC. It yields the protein CASSENFSRAQQYC.

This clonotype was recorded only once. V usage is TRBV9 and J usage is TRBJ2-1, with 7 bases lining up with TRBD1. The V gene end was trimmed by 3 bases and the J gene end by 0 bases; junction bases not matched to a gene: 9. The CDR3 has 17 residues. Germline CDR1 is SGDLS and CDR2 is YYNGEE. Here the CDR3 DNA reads TGTGCCAGCAGCGCCAGGGACAGCAGGAGCTCCTACAATGAGCAGTTCTTC. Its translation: CASSARDSRSSYNEQFF.

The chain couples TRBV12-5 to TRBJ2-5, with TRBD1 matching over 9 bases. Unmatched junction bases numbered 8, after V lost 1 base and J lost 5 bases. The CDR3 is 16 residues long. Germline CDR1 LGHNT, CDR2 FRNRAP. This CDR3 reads CASGLGTGVVRETQYF. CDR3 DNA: TGTGCTAGTGGTTTGGGGACAGGGGTCGTTCGGGAGACCCAGTACTTC.

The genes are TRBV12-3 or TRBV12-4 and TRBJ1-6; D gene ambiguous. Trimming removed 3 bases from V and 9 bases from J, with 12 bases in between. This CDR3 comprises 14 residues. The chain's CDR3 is CASSFEVISSPLHF. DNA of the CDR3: TGTGCCAGCAGTTTTGAGGTTATCTCTTCACCCCTCCACTTT.

The CDR3 reads CSARVSRTGRTGANVLTF. The CDR3 DNA follows: TGCAGTGCTAGAGTATCCCGGACAGGGCGCACTGGGGCCAACGTCCTGACTTTC. V gene TRBV20-1 combines with J gene TRBJ2-6, with 8 bases aligning to TRBD1. Germline lookup yields CDR1 DFQATT and CDR2 SNEGSKA (reference sequence). The CDR3 contains 18 residues. V trimming: 1 base; J trimming: 2 bases; junction bases outside the gene matches: 10.

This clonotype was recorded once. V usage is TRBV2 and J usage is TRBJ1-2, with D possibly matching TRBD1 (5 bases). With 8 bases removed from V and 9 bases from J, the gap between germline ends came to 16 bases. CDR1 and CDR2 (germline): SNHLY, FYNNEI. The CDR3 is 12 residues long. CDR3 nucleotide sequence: TGTGCCAGCGGATGGGACTTGGGGAGCTACACCTTC. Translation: CASGWDLGSYTF.

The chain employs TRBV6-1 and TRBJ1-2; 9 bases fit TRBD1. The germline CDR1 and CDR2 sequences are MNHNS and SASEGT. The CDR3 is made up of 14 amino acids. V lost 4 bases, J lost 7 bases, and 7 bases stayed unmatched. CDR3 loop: CASSGRDRAGGYTF. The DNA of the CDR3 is TGTGCCAGCAGTGGCCGGGACAGGGCTGGTGGCTACACCTTC.

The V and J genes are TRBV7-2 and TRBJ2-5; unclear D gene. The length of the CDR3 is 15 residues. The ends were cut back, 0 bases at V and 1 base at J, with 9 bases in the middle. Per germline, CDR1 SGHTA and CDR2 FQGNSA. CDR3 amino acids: CASSLAGIVQETQYF. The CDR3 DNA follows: TGTGCCAGCAGCTTAGCAGGGATAGTCCAAGAGACCCAGTACTTC.

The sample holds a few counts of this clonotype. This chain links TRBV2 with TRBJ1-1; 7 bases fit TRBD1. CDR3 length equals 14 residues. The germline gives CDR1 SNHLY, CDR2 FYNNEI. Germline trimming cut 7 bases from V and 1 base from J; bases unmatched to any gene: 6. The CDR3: CASTRGGSNTEAFF. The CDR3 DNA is TGTGCCAGCACCAGGGGGGGCTCGAACACTGAAGCTTTCTTT.

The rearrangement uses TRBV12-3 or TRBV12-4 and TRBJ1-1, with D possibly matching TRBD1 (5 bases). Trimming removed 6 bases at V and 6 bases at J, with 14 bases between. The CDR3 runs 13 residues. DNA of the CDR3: TGTGCCAGCAGGTACTACAGGCTTCCTGAAGCTTTCTTT. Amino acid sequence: CASRYYRLPEAFF.

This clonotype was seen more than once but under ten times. The CDR3 loop reads CASSLRPQGPTEAFF. The DNA of the CDR3 is TGCGCCAGCAGCCTCCGACCCCAGGGGCCCACTGAAGCTTTCTTT. The J gene is TRBJ1-1, the V gene TRBV4-3; perhaps TRBD1 as D (6 bases). V lost 4 bases and J lost 4, with 16 bases in between. The CDR3 extends over 15 amino acids. Germline CDR1 LGHNA, CDR2 YSLEER.

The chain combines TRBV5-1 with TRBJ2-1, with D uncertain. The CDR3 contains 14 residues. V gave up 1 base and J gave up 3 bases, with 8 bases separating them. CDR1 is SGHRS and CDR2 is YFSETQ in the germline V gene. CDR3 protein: CASSLSTHYNEQFF. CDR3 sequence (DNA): TGCGCCAGCAGCTTGTCGACACACTACAATGAGCAGTTCTTC.

CDR3 sequence: CASSRGAGALIISGANVLTF. CDR3 nucleotide sequence: TGTGCCAGCAGCCGCGGGGCAGGGGCCCTTATAATCTCTGGGGCCAACGTCCTGACTTTC. The chain employs TRBV5-6 and TRBJ2-6; D may be TRBD1 or TRBD2 (6 bases each). The CDR3 runs 20 residues. Germline V gives CDR1 SGHDT, CDR2 YYEEEE. Trimming cost V 4 bases and J 0 bases, with 23 bases left between them.

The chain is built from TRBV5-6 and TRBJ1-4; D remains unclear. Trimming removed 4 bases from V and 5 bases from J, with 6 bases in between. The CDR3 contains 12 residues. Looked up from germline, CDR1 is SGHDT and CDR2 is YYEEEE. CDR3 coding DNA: TGTGCCAGCAGCCGGAGAAATGAAAAACTGTTTTTT. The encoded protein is CASSRRNEKLFF. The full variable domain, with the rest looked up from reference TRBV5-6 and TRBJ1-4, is DAGVTQSPTHLIKTRGQQVTLRCSPKSGHDTVSWYQQALGQGPQFIFQYYEEEERQRGNFPDRFSGHQFPNYSSELNVNALLLGDSALYLCASSRRNEKLFFGSGTQLSVL.

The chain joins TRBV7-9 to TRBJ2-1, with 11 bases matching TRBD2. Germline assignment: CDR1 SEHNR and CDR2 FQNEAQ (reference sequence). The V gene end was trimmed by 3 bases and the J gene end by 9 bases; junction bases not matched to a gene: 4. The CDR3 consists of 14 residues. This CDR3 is CASSLLAGGVEQFF. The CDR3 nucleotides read TGTGCCAGCAGCTTGCTAGCGGGGGGCGTTGAGCAGTTCTTC.

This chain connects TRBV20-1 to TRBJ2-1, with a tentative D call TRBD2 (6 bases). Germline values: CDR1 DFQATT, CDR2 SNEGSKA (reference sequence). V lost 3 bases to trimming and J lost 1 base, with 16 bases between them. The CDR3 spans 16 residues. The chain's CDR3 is CSARGLGGVSYNEQFF. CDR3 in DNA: TGCAGTGCTAGGGGACTTGGCGGGGTATCCTACAATGAGCAGTTCTTC.